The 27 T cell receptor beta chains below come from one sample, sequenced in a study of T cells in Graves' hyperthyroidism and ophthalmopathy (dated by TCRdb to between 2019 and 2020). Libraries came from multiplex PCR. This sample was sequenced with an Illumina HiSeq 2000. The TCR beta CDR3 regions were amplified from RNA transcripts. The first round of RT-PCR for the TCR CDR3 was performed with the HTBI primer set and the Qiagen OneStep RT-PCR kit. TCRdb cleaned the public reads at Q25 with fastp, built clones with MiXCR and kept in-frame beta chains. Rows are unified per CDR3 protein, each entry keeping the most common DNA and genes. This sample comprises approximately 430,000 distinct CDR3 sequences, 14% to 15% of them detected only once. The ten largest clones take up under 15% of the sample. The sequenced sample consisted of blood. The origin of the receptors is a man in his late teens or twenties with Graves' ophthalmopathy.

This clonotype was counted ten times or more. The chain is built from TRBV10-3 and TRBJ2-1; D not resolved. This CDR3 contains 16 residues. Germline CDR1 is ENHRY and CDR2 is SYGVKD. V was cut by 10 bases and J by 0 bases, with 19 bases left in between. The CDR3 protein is CATNRADQSSYNEQFF. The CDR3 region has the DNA TGTGCCACCAACCGGGCCGACCAGAGCTCCTACAATGAGCAGTTCTTC.

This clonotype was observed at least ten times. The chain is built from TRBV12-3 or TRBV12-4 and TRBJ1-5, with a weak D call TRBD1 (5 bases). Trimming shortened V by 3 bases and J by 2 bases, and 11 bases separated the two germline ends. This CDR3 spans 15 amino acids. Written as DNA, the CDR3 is TGTGCCAGCAGTTTTGGGGGGTCAGGCAATCAGCCCCAGCATTTT. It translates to CASSFGGSGNQPQHF.

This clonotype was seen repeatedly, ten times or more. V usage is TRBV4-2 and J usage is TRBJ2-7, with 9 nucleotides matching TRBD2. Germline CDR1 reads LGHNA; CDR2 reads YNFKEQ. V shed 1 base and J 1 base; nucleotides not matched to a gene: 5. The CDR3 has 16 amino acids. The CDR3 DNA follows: TGTGCCAGCAGCCAAGGGTCTAGCGGGGTGTCCTACGAGCAGTACTTC. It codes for CASSQGSSGVSYEQYF.

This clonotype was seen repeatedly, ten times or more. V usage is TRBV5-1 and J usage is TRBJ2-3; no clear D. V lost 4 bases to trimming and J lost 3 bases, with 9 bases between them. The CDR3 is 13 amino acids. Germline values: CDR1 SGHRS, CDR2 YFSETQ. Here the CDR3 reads CASSPLLTDTQYF. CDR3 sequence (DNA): TGCGCCAGCAGCCCTCTTTTGACAGATACGCAGTATTTT.

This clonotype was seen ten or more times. In nucleotides, the CDR3 is TGTGCCACCAGTGATTTGCCTAGCGGCAATCAAGAGACCCAGTACTTC. Protein product: CATSDLPSGNQETQYF. This sequence joins TRBV24-1 and TRBJ2-5, with 7 bases identical to TRBD2. J was trimmed by 2 bases and V by 0 bases; bases with no gene match: 5. This CDR3 has 16 residues. The germline V gene has CDR1 KGHDR and CDR2 SFDVKD.

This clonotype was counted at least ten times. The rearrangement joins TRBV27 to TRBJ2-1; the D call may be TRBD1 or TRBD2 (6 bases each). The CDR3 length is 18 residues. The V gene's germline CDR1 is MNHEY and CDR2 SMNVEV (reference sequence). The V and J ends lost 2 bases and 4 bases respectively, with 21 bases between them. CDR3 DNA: TGTGCCAGCAGTTTACTCGAGGGGGGCTCTCGGGGATACAATGAGCAGTTCTTC. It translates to CASSLLEGGSRGYNEQFF.

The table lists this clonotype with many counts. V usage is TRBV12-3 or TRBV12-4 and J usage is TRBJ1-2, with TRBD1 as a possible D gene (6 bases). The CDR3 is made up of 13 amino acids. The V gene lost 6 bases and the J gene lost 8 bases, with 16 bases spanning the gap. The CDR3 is CASSSQGPGGYTF. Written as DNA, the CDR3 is TGTGCCAGCAGCTCACAGGGTCCCGGAGGCTACACCTTC.

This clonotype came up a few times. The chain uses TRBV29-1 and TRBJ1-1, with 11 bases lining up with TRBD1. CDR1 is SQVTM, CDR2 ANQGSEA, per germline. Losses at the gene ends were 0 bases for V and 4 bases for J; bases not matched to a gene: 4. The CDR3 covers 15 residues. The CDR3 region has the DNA TGCAGCGTTGAAGAGCCGGACAGGGGGCCCACTGAAGCTTTCTTT. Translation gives CSVEEPDRGPTEAFF.

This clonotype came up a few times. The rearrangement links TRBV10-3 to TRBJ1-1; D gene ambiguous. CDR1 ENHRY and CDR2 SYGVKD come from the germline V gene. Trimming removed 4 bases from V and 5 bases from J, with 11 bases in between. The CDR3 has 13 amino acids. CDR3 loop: CAISANPVTEAFF. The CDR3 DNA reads TGTGCCATCAGTGCCAACCCAGTTACTGAAGCTTTCTTT.

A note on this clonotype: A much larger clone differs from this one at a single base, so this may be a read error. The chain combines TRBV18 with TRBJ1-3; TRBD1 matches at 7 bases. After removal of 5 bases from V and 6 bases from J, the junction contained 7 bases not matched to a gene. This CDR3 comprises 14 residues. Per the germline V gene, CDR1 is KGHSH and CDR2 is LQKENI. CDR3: CASSSGTAVNTIYF. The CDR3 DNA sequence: TGTGCCAGCTCAAGCGGGACAGCTGTAAACACCATATATTTT.

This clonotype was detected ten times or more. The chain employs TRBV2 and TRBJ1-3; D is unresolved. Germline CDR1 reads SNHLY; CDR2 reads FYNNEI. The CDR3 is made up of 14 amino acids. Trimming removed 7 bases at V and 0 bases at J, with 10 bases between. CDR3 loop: CASTQWSSGNTIYF. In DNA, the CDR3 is TGTGCCAGCACCCAGTGGAGCTCTGGAAACACCATATATTTT. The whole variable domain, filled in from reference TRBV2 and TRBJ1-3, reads EPEVTQTPSHQVTQMGQEVILRCVPISNHLYFYWYRQILGQKVEFLVSFYNNEISEKSEIFDDQFSVERPDGSNFTLKIRSTKLEDSAMYFCASTQWSSGNTIYFGEGSWLTVV.

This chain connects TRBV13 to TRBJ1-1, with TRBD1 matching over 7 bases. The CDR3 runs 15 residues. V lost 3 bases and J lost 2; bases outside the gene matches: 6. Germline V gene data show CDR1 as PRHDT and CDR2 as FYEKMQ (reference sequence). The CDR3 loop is CASSFRQGGNTEAFF. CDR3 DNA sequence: TGTGCCAGCAGCTTCAGACAGGGAGGAAACACTGAAGCTTTCTTT.

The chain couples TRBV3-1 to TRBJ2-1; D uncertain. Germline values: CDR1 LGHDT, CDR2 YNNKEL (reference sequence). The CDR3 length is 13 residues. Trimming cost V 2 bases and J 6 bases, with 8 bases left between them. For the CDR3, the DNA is TGTGCCAGCAGCCAACTGGCTGGCAATGAGCAGTTCTTC. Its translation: CASSQLAGNEQFF.

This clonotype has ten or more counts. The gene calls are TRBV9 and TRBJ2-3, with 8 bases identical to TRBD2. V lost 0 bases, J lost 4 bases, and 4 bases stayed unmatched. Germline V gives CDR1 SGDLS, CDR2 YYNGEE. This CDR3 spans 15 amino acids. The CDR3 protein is CASSVGTSRADTQYF. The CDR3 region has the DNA TGTGCCAGCAGCGTAGGGACTAGCAGAGCAGATACGCAGTATTTT.

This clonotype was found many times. CDR3 DNA: TGTGCCAGCAACCGGGGGCCTATTCCCTCCTACGAGCAGTACTTC. It codes for CASNRGPIPSYEQYF. The chain combines TRBV2 with TRBJ2-7; either TRBD1 or TRBD2 may fit D (6 bases each). The CDR3 runs 15 residues. CDR1 and CDR2 (germline): SNHLY, FYNNEI. The V end was cut by 7 bases, the J end by 0 bases, with 16 bases between.

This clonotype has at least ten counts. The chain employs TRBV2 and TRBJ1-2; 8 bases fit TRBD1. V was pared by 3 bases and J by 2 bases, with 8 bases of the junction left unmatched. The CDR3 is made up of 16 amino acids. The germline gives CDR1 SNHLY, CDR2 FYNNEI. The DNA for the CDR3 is TGTGCCAGCAGTGAGGGCAGGGGGCGAGGGAACTATGGCTACACCTTC. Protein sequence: CASSEGRGRGNYGYTF.

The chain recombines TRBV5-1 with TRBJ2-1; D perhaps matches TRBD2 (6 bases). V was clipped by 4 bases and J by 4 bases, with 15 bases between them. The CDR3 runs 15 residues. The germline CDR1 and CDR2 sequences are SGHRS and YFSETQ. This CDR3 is CASSLRSSAYNEQFF. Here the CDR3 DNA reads TGCGCCAGCAGCCTTCGGTCTAGCGCATACAATGAGCAGTTCTTC.

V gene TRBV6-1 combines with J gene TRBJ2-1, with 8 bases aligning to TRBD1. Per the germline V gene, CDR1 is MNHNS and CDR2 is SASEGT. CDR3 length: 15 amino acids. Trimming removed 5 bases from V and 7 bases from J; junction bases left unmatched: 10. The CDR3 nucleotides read TGTGCCAGCAGTCCCGGACAGGGCCGACTGAATGAGCAGTTCTTC. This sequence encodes CASSPGQGRLNEQFF.

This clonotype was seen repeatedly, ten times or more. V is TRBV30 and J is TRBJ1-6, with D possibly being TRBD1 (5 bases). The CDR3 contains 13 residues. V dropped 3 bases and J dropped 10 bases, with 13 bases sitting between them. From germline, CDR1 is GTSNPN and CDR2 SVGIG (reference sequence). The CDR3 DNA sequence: TGTGCCTGGAGCCCGGGGACGGGCTCACCCCTCCACTTT. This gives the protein CAWSPGTGSPLHF. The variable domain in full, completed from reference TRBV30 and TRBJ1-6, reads SQTIHQWPATLVQPVGSPLSLECTVEGTSNPNLYWYRQAAGRGLQLLFYSVGIGQISSEVPQNLSASRPQDRQFILSSKKLLLSDSGFYLCAWSPGTGSPLHFGNGTRLTVT.

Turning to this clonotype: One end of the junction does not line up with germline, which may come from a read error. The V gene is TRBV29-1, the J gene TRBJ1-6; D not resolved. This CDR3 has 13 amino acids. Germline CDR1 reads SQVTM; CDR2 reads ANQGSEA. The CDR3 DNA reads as TGCAGCGTCAAAGTGTCAGATAATTTACCCCTCCACTTT. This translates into CSVKVSDNLPLHF.

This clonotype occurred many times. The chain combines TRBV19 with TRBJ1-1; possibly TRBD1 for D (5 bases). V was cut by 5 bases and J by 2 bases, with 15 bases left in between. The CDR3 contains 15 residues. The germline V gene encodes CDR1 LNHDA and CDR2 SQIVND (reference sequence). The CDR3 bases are TGTGCCAGTAGTGGAATAAACAGGTACAACACTGAAGCTTTCTTT. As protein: CASSGINRYNTEAFF.

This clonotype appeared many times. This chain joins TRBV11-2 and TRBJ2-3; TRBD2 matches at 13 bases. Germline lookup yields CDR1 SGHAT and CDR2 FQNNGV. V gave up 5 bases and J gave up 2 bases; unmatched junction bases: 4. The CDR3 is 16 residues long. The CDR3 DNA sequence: TGTGCCAGCAGCCTAACTAGCGGGGGGGTCACAGATACGCAGTATTTT. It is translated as CASSLTSGGVTDTQYF.

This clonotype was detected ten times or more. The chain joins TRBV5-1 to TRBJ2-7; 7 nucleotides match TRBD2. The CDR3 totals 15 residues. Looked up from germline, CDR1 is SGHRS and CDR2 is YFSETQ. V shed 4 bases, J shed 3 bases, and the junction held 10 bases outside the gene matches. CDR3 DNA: TGCGCCAGCAGCGGAACTAGCGACGCGGGCTACGAGCAGTACTTC. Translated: CASSGTSDAGYEQYF.

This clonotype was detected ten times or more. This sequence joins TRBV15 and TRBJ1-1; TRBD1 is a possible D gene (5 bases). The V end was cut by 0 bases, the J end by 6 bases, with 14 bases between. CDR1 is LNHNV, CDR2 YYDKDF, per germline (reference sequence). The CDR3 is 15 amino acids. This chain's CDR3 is CATSRDTGGNSEAFF. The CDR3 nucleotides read TGTGCCACCAGCAGAGATACAGGTGGGAATTCTGAAGCTTTCTTT.

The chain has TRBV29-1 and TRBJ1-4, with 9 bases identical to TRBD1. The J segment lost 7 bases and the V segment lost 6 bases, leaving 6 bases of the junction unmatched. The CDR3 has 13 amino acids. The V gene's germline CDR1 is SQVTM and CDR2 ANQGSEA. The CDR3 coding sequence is TGCAGCGTCCGGACAGGGGAGAGTGAAAAACTGTTTTTT. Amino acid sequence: CSVRTGESEKLFF.

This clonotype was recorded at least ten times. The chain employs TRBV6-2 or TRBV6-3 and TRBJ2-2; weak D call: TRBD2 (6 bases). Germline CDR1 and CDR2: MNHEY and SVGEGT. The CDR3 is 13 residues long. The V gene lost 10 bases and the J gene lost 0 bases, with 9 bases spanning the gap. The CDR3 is CANREPNTGELFF. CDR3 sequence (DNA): TGTGCCAATCGGGAGCCGAACACCGGGGAGCTGTTTTTT.

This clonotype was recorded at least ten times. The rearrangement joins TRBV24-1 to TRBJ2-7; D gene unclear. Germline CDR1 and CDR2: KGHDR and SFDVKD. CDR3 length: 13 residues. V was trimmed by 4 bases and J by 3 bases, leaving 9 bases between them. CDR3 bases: TGTGCCACCAGTGACTTCGACGGCTACGAGCAGTACTTC. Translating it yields CATSDFDGYEQYF.